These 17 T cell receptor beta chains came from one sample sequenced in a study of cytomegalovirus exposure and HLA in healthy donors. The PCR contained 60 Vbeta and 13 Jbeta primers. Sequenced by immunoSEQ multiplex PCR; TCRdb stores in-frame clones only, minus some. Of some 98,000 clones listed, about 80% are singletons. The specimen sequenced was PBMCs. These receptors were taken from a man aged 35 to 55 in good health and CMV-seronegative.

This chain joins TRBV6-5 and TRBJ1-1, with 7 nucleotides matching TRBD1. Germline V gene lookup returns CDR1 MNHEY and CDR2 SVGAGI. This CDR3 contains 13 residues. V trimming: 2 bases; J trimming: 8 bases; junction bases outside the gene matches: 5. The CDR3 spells CASSYGDSPEAFF. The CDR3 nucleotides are TGTGCCAGCAGTTACGGGGACAGCCCCGAAGCTTTCTTT.

CDR3 amino acids: CASSLGSSYNEQFF. CDR3 coding DNA: TGTGCCAGCAGCTTGGGGAGCTCCTACAATGAGCAGTTCTTC. The J gene is TRBJ2-1, the V gene TRBV7-8, with D possibly matching TRBD2 (5 bases). V was cut by 3 bases and J by 0 bases, with 6 bases left in between. The CDR3 is made up of 14 amino acids. Germline V gene lookup returns CDR1 SGHVS and CDR2 FQNEAQ.

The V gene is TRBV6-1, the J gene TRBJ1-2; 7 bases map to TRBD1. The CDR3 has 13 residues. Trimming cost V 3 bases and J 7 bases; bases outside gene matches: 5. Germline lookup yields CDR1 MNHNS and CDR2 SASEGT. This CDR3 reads CASSEAQGVGYTF. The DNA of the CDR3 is TGTGCCAGCAGTGAGGCGCAGGGGGTTGGCTACACCTTC.

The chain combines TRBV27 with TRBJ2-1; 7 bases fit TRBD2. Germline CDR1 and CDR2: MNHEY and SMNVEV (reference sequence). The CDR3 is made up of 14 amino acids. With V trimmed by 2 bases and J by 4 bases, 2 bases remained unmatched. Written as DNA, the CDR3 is TGTGCCAGCAGTTTAGCGGGAGAGTACAATGAGCAGTTCTTC. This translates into CASSLAGEYNEQFF.

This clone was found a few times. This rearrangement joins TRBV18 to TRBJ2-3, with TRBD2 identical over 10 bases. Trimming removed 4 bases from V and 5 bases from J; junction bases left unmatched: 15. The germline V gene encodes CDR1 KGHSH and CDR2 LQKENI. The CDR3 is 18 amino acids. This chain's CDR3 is CASSLTSLLAGAQDTQYF. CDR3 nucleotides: TGTGCCAGCTCACTAACCTCATTGCTAGCGGGAGCACAAGATACGCAGTATTTT.

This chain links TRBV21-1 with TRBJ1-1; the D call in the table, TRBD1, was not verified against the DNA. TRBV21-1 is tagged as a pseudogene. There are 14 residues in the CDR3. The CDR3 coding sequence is TGTGCCAGCAGCACTGGGACAGCGGACACTGAAGCTTTCTTT. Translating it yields CASSTGTADTEAFF.

The CDR3 nucleotides are TGTGCCAGCAGCTTAGGCGGGACCACTACCTCCTACGAGCAGTACTTC. It specifies CASSLGGTTTSYEQYF. V usage is TRBV7-2 and J usage is TRBJ2-7; TRBD2 is a possible D gene (6 bases). Deletions cut 1 base from V and 0 bases from J, with 13 bases between. The CDR3 loop spans 16 amino acids. Germline-derived CDR1 and CDR2 are SGHTA and FQGNSA. The whole variable domain, filled in from reference TRBV7-2 and TRBJ2-7, reads GAGVSQSPSNKVTEKGKDVELRCDPISGHTALYWYRQSLGQGLEFLIYFQGNSAPDKSGLPSDRFSAERTGGSVSTLTIQRTQQEDSAVYLCASSLGGTTTSYEQYFGPGTRLTVT.

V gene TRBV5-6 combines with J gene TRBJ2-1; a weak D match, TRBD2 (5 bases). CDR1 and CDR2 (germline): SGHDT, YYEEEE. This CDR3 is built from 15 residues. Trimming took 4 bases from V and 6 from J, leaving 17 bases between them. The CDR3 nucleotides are TGTGCCAGCAGCCGGAAGTCGGGATCCGTCAATGAGCAGTTCTTC. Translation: CASSRKSGSVNEQFF. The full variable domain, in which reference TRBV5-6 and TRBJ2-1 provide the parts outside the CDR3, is DAGVTQSPTHLIKTRGQQVTLRCSPKSGHDTVSWYQQALGQGPQFIFQYYEEEERQRGNFPDRFSGHQFPNYSSELNVNALLLGDSALYLCASSRKSGSVNEQFFGPGTRLTVL.

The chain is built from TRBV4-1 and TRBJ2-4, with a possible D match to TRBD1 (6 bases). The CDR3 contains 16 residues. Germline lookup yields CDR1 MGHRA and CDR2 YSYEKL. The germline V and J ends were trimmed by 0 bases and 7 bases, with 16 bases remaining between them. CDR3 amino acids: CASSQEHRALGNIQYF. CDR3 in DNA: TGCGCCAGCAGCCAAGAACACAGGGCCCTAGGGAACATTCAGTACTTC.

Here the CDR3 reads CASGVGQNNSPLHF. The CDR3 nucleotides are TGTGCCAGTGGCGTCGGACAGAATAATTCACCCCTCCACTTT. This chain uses TRBV19 with TRBJ1-6; tentatively, D is TRBD1 (6 bases). Looked up from germline, CDR1 is LNHDA and CDR2 is SQIVND (reference sequence). This CDR3 is 14 amino acids long. V lost 8 bases to trimming and J lost 5 bases, with 13 bases between them.

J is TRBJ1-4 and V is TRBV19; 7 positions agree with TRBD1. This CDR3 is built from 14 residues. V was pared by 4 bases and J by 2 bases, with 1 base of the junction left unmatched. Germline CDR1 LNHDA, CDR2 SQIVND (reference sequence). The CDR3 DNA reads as TGTGCCAGTAGTAGACAGGGTACTAATGAAAAACTGTTTTTT. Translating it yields CASSRQGTNEKLFF.

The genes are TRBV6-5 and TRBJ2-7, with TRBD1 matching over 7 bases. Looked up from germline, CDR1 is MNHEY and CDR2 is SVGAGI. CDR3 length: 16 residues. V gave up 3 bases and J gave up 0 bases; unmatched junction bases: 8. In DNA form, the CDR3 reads TGTGCCAGCAGTTATTGGGCCCGGGACAGCTCCTACGAGCAGTACTTC. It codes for CASSYWARDSSYEQYF.

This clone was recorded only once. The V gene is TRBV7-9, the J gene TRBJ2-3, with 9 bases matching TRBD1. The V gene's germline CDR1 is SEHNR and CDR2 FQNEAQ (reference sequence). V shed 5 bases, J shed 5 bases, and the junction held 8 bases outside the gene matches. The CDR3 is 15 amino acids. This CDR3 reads CASSPRDRAEDTQYF. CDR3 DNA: TGTGCCAGCAGCCCCCGGGACAGGGCTGAAGATACGCAGTATTTT. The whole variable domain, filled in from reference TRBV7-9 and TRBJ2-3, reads DTGVSQNPRHKITKRGQNVTFRCDPISEHNRLYWYRQTLGQGPEFLTYFQNEAQLEKSRLLSDRFSAERPKGSFSTLEIQRTEQGDSAMYLCASSPRDRAEDTQYFGPGTRLTVL.

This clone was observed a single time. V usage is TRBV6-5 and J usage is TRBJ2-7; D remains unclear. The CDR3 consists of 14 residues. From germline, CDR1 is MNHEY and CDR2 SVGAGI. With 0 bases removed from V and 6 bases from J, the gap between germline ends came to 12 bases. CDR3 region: CASSYSGFDGEQYF. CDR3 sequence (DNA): TGTGCCAGCAGTTACTCGGGCTTTGACGGCGAGCAGTACTTC.

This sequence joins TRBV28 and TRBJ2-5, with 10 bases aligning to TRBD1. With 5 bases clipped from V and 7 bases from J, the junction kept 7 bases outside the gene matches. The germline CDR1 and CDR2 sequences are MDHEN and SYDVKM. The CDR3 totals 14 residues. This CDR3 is CASSRTGGYGTQYF. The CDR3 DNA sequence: TGTGCCAGCAGTAGGACAGGGGGGTATGGGACCCAGTACTTC.

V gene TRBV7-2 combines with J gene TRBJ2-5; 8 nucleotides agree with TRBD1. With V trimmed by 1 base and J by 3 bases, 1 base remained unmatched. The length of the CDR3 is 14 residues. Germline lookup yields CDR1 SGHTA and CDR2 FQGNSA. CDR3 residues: CASSLETGEETQYF. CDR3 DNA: TGTGCCAGCAGCTTAGAGACAGGGGAAGAGACCCAGTACTTC.

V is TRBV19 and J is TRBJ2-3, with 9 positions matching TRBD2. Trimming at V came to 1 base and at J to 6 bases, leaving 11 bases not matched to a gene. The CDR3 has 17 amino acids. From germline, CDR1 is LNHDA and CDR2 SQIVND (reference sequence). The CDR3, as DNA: TGTGCCAGTAGTATAGTTGGTAGCGGGAGATTTGCGGATACGCAGTATTTT. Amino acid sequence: CASSIVGSGRFADTQYF.